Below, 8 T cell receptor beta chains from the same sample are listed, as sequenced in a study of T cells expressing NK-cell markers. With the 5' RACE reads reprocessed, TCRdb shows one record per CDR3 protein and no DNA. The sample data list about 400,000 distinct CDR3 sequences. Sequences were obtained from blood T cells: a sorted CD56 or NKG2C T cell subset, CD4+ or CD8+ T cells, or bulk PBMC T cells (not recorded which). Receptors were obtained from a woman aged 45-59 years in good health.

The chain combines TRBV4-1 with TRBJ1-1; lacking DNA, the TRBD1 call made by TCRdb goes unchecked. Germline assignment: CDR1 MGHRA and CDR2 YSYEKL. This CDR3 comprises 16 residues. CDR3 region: CASSQGGRGGWTEAFF.

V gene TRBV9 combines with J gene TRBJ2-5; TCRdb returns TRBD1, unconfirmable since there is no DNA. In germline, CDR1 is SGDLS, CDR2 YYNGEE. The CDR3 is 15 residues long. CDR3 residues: CASSKRQLPQETQYF.

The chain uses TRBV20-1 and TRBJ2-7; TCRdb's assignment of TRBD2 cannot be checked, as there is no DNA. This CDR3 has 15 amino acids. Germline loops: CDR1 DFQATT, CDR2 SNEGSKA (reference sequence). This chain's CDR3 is CSASTLAGVSYEQYF.

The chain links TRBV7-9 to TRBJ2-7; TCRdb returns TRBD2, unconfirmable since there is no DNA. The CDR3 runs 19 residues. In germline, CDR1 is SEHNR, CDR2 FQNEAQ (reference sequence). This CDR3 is CASSHVRGGTSGSSYEQYF.

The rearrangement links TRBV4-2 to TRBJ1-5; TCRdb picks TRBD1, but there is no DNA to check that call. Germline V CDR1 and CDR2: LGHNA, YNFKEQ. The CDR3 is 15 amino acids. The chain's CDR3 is CASSQGQGDHQPQHF.

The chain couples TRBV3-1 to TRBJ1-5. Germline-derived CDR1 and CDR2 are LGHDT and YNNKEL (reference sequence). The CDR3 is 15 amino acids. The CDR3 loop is CASSQSAHSNQPQHF.

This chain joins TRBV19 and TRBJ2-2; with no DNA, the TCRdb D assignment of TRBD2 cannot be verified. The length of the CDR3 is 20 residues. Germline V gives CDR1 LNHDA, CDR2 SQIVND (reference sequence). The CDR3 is CASSIAKGLAGAGDTGELFF.

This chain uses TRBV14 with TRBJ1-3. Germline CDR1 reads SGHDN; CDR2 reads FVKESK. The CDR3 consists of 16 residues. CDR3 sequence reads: CASSHDLTHSGNTIYF.